A selection of T cell receptor beta chains follows, all from one sample in a study of blood T cell repertoires in COVID-19. Data came from immunoSEQ multiplex PCR; TCRdb stores just in-frame clones and leaves some out. Counted here are 240,000 or so clones, roughly 80% occurring once; the ten biggest clones make up over 8%. The specimen was peripheral blood. The source of these receptors is a woman at least 80 years old with acute or convalescent COVID-19. Each CDR3 is given with its conserved first and last residue. The D gene is left open where the match is weak. For some rows the clone size is stated as once, few or many, or as a class when expanded; others skip it.

j_call clone_size d_call v_call cdr3_nt cdr3_aa
TRBJ1-3 - TRBD1 TRBV11-1 TGTGCCAGCAGCACCTCAGGGGGCTTTTCTGGAAACACCATATATTTT CASSTSGGFSGNTIYF
TRBJ2-5 once TRBD2 TRBV28 TGTGCCAGCGGTCGGACTAGCCCAGAGACCCAGTACTTC CASGRTSPETQYF
TRBJ2-5 - TRBD1 TRBV27 TGTGCCAGCAGTTTAGGACAGGGCCTAGAGACCCAGTACTTC CASSLGQGLETQYF
TRBJ1-5 - - TRBV28 TGTGCCAGCAAACGGGGAGGCAATCAGCCCCAGCATTTT CASKRGGNQPQHF
TRBJ2-1 once TRBD2 TRBV5-1 TGCGCCAGCAGCTCTCTGAGCGGGGGGGGATACAATGAGCAGTTCTTC CASSSLSGGGYNEQFF
TRBJ1-5 - TRBD1 TRBV7-9 TGTGCCAGCAGCCCGGGGACAGGGGGTCCCAATCAGCCCCAGCATTTT CASSPGTGGPNQPQHF
TRBJ2-1 - TRBD2 TRBV3-1/TRBV3-2 TGTGCCACCCGGAGGACTAGCGGGGGGCCAAATGAGCAGTTCTTC CATRRTSGGPNEQFF
TRBJ1-3 - - TRBV6-5 TGTGCCAGCAGTTACGCCGGGTTTGAAAACACCATATATTTT CASSYAGFENTIYF
TRBJ2-5 - - TRBV28 TGTGCCAGCAGTCCCCGACTAGTGGCGGAGACCCAGTACTTC CASSPRLVAETQYF
TRBJ2-3 - - TRBV3-1/TRBV3-2 TGTGCCAGCAGCCAAGATTGGGGCCACAACACAGATACGCAGTATTTT CASSQDWGHNTDTQYF